A selection of T cell receptor beta chains follows, all from one sample in a study of cytomegalovirus exposure and HLA in healthy donors. Only in-frame clones appear in the TCRdb table, and some are missing; sequencing was by immunoSEQ multiplex PCR. Of roughly 63,000 clones in the sample, roughly 90% were seen once. The sample comprised PBMCs. The receptors here all came from a woman younger than 30 in good health and CMV-seronegative. CDR3s include the opening cysteine and the closing phenylalanine or tryptophan. A D gene is named only where the DNA matches it firmly. A row's size may be missing; if present it is once, few, many or a size class.

>TRBV11-1|TRBD1|TRBJ2-5|-
TGTGCCAGCAGCCCGTTAAGGGACAGGGATGAGGAGACCCAGTACTTC
CASSPLRDRDEETQYF
>TRBV2|TRBD2|TRBJ2-5|-
TGTGCCAGCAGGGATACGGTCACTAGCGGGTCTGAGACCCAGTACTTC
CASRDTVTSGSETQYF
>TRBV2|-|TRBJ1-1|-
TGTGCCAGCAGGAGAGGGTTGGGGAACACTGAAGCTTTCTTT
CASRRGLGNTEAFF
>TRBV5-6|-|TRBJ1-3|-
TGTGCCAGCAGCTTGGTCGGTTCCCGCAGGGTGGGAAACACCATATATTTT
CASSLVGSRRVGNTIYF
>TRBV7-2|TRBD2|TRBJ2-5|-
TGTGCCAGCAGCTACCTACAGCCAAGCGGGAGGGGAGAGACCCAGTACTTC
CASSYLQPSGRGETQYF
>TRBV19|-|TRBJ2-3|-
TGTGCCAGTAGCTGGAGCTGGGGCCCTAGCACAGATACGCAGTATTTT
CASSWSWGPSTDTQYF
>TRBV6-4|TRBD2|TRBJ2-3|-
TGTGCCAGCAGCGGACTAGCGGGAGGTTCTGAAGATACGCAGTATTTT
CASSGLAGGSEDTQYF
>TRBV2|TRBD1|TRBJ2-5|-
TGTGCCAGCAGTCCTACAGGGGGCGGAGAGACCCAGTACTTC
CASSPTGGGETQYF
>TRBV9|-|TRBJ2-1|-
TGTGCCAGCAGCGTAGCCGAGAATGAGCAGTTCTTC
CASSVAENEQFF
>TRBV25-1|-|TRBJ1-3|-
TGTGCCACCCAGGTTCAGAGCTCTGGAAACACCATATATTTT
CATQVQSSGNTIYF
>TRBV6-5|TRBD1|TRBJ2-7|-
TGTGCCAGCAGTTACTCGATGGCAGGGGGCTACGAGCAGTACTTC
CASSYSMAGGYEQYF
>TRBV11-2|-|TRBJ2-2|-
TGTGCCAGCAGCAACCGGGTCACCGGGGAGCTGTTTTTT
CASSNRVTGELFF
>TRBV6-1|TRBD2|TRBJ2-3|-
TGTGCCAGCACGCTAGTAGCGGGAGCGATAGATACGCAGTATTTT
CASTLVAGAIDTQYF
>TRBV5-5|-|TRBJ2-7|-
TGTGCCAGCAGCTCCAACAGGGCGGATCTCTACGAGCAGTACTTC
CASSSNRADLYEQYF
>TRBV5-1|-|TRBJ1-1|once
TGCGCCAGCAGCTTGACAGGGATGAGTGGTACTGAAGCTTTCTTT
CASSLTGMSGTEAFF
>TRBV5-1|TRBD2|TRBJ2-3|-
TGCGCCAGCAGTCTTGAGATGGGACTAGCGGAACTTACGCAGTATTTT
CASSLEMGLAELTQYF
>TRBV28|-|TRBJ2-1|few
TGTGCCAGCTGGGGGGGCTCAGACAATGAGCAGTTCTTC
CASWGGSDNEQFF
>TRBV27|-|TRBJ1-4|-
TGTGCCAGCAGTTTGAAGGAGGGTGAAAAACTGTTTTTT
CASSLKEGEKLFF
>TRBV6-6|-|TRBJ2-5|-
TGTGCCAGCAGTTACTCGTCGGGAGCGGAGACCCAGTACTTC
CASSYSSGAETQYF
>TRBV7-9|TRBD1|TRBJ2-7|-
TGTGCCAGCAGCTCCCTGGATTGGGACAGGAGTTACGAGCAGTACTTC
CASSSLDWDRSYEQYF
>TRBV11-2|TRBD1|TRBJ1-4|-
TGTGCCAGCAGCTTGGGCCGACAGGGGGGGAATGAAAAACTGTTTTTT
CASSLGRQGGNEKLFF
>TRBV7-9|TRBD1|TRBJ2-3|-
TGTGCCAGCAGCTCCCAGACAGGGTTGTTAACAGATACGCAGTATTTT
CASSSQTGLLTDTQYF
>TRBV5-1|-|TRBJ1-2|-
TGCGCCAGCAGCTTGGTGGGTGACAGTAGCTATGGCTACACCTTC
CASSLVGDSSYGYTF
>TRBV21-1|-|TRBJ2-2|-
TGTGCCAGCAGCAACCGACCCAGGTTCGCGAACACCGGGGAGCTGTTTTTT
CASSNRPRFANTGELFF
>TRBV7-6|TRBD1|TRBJ2-1|-
TGTGCCAGCAGCCGGGGACAGGGGAACGATAATGAGCAGTTCTTC
CASSRGQGNDNEQFF
>TRBV29-1|TRBD1|TRBJ2-2|-
TGCAGCGCGTCACCGGGACAGGGCTACACCGGGGAGCTGTTTTTT
CSASPGQGYTGELFF
>TRBV6-1|TRBD1|TRBJ1-1|once
TGTGCCAGCAGTGAAGGAGAACGGACAGGGTTTTGGGGAAAAAAATCTGAAGCTTTCTTT
CASSEGERTGFWGKKSEAFF
>TRBV28|-|TRBJ1-3|-
TGTGCCAGCAGAACACCTCCAGTGTCTGGAAACACCATATATTTT
CASRTPPVSGNTIYF